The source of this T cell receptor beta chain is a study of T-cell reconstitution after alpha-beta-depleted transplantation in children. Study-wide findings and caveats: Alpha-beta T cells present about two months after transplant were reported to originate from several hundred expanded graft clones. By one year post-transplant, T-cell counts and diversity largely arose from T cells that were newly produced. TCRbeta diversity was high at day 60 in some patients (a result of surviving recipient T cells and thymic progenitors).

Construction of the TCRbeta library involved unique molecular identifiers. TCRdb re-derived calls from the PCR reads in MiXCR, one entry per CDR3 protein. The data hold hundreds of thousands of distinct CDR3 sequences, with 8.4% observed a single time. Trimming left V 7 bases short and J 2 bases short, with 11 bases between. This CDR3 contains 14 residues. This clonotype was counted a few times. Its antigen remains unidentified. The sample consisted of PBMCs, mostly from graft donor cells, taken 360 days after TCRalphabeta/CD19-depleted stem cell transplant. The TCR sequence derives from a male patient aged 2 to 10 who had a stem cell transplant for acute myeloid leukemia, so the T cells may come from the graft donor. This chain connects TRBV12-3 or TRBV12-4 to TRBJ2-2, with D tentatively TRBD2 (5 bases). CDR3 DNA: TGTGCCAGCATCATGGGAGTTAACACCGGGGAGCTGTTTTTT. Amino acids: CASIMGVNTGELFF.